The TCR beta chain under discussion was sequenced for a study of PD-1 blockade in classical Hodgkin lymphoma. Study background: Nivolumab was administered to patients intravenously at 3 mg/kg every 2 weeks. Regarding the study as a whole: It was reported that newly diagnosed patients had less baseline TCR diversity than healthy donors. Significant TCR diversity gains by C4D1 occurred in CD4+ but not CD8+ cells.

Points on this clone: The antigen is unknown.

Germline V lookup: CDR1 KGHSH, CDR2 LQKENI. This CDR3 contains 13 residues. V was shortened by 3 bases and J by 6 bases, with 12 bases between the two germline ends. Produced via immunoSEQ multiplex PCR; TCRdb's table is partial and in-frame only. The sample has some 13,000 clones, around nine tenths seen once. All patients experienced relapse after autologous stem cell transplantation, and brentuximab vedotin exposure was variable. V usage is TRBV18 and J usage is TRBJ2-7; the D gene is possibly TRBD2 (6 bases). The material sequenced was peripheral blood mononuclear cells (PBMCs), taken at baseline. The clonotype comes from a human donor with classical Hodgkin lymphoma. The DNA for the CDR3 is TGTGCCAGCTCACCGGGACTCCTCTTCGAGCAGTACTTC. Translated, it gives CASSPGLLFEQYF.